This T cell receptor (beta chain) was captured by sequencing in a study of cytomegalovirus exposure and HLA in healthy donors. A remark on this clone: Its antigen is still unknown.

PCR employed 60 Vbeta and 13 Jbeta primers. Only in-frame clones appear in the TCRdb table, and some are missing; sequencing was by immunoSEQ multiplex PCR. The sample has approximately 110,000 clones. The CDR3 spans 15 residues. Trimming shortened V by 5 bases and J by 2 bases, and 16 bases separated the two germline ends. Germline CDR1 and CDR2: MDHEN and SYDVKM. Study findings and constraints: Available immune exposure information covered CMV serostatus only. Diagnosis of cytomegalovirus status made by the classifier reportedly showed high specificity and sensitivity. Previously analyzed data showed that most TCR beta V segments were productive at a frequency of about 90% or about 30%.

Sequencing input: PBMCs. The chain joins TRBV28 to TRBJ2-7; D is perhaps TRBD1 (6 bases). The receptor was derived from a young man in good health and CMV-seronegative. The CDR3 DNA is TGTGCCAGCAGTGGTATGGACAGTGCGACCTACGAGCAGTACTTC. It is translated as CASSGMDSATYEQYF.